The following is a T cell receptor (beta chain) sequence with its context. This clonotype was seen only a few times. The specificity of this receptor is unknown. Per-base quality was not reported, and no clone a single base away is much larger than it. The data belong to a study of regulatory T cells in long-lasting Graves disease (dated by TCRdb to the early 2020s). Some background on the complete study: Newly diagnosed Graves' disease patients had taken antithyroid drugs for less than 3 months. Persistent Graves' disease patients were compared with newly diagnosed Graves' disease patients by peripheral blood TCR sequencing and RNA sequencing. The study was conducted in China and was registered as a clinical trial. A total of about 35 samples underwent TCR sequencing, from around 13 patients with persistent Graves' disease and some 20 patients with newly diagnosed Graves' disease. Paper-wide results and their limitations: The authors acknowledged the small sample size as a limitation that may reduce accuracy. Compared with newly diagnosed patients, patients with persistent Graves' disease had lower TCR Shannon entropy and fewer highly expanded clones, which suggests clonal expansion. Preferential use of TRBV28, TRBJ1-2 and TRBJ2-5 was observed in persistent disease, whereas TRBV20-1 and TRBJ2-1 were favored in newly diagnosed disease. Sequencing and analysis were restricted to the TCR beta chain. Only peripheral blood was studied, because thyroid tissue, the primary lesion, was inaccessible. A larger number of public clonotypes was shared among persistent patients (around 3,000) than among newly diagnosed patients (roughly 970).

Libraries were made using multiplex PCR. Sequenced on an Illumina HiSeq 4000. iRepertoire HTBI primers and Arm-PCR amplification of CDR3 regions were used to construct TCR beta libraries. Before sequencing, the PCR products underwent gel purification. Regarding the original processing steps: Gene usage analysis of CDR3 amino acid clonotypes relied on the 62 TRBV and 13 to 15 TRBJ segments identified across samples. COPE and FqMerger were used to merge the filtered high-quality paired reads into contigs. BLAST was used to align contigs to the IMGT TRBV, TRBD and TRBJ reference genes, and CDR3 was defined following IMGT. Highly expanded clones were defined as clonotypes with a frequency above 0.1%. Repertoire diversity was measured by Shannon entropy, and V-J evenness by the Gini coefficient. A clonotype found in more than one individual was treated as public. TCRdb took the public reads, trimmed them with fastp at Q25, ran MiXCR for clone calling and kept in-frame beta chains. Rows with one shared CDR3 protein collapse into an entry with the most common genes and DNA. TCRdb's processing, not the authors' own work, is the source of the V and J calls. Counted in this sample were roughly 500,000 distinct CDR3 sequences; around 15% of them appeared once. The ten largest clones represent more than 15% of the sample.

In the paper's terms, the time point label means: newly diagnosed GD, antithyroid drugs for less than 3 months. For both TCR sequencing and RNA sequencing, RNA was extracted from PBMCs using TRIzol. The diagnosis of Graves' disease followed American Thyroid Association guidelines. The patients came from an endocrinology department in Xi'an, China. From each patient, around 9 milliliters of peripheral blood was collected into an EDTA anticoagulant tube. PBMCs were isolated by Ficoll Paque Plus density gradient separation without further T cell sorting. An Agilent 2100 Bioanalyzer and agarose gel were used to check RNA quality, while a NanoDrop 2000 measured RNA concentration. Based on the germline V gene, the CDR1 and CDR2 sequences are MNHNS and SASEGT. The CDR3 goes from the cysteine to the phenylalanine over 18 residues. Only the CDR3 DNA is retained, 54 bases long and in frame from the first base. Trimmed from V: 10 bases; trimmed from J: 4 bases; junction bases lacking a gene match: 15.

The same sample was also used in a study of T cells in Graves' hyperthyroidism and ophthalmopathy. That second publication adds: Stable Graves' hyperthyroidism was defined as no progression to ophthalmopathy during 18 months of follow-up. The hyperthyroidism patients were between 18 and 65 years old and newly diagnosed, with a disease duration of less than 2 months. Any patient with an uncontrolled infection, another autoimmune disease, pregnancy or lactation was excluded. Diagnoses were established on the basis of clinical symptoms, serum thyroxine and TRAb, thyroid ultrasound, and orbital computed tomography. The TCR CDR3 was subjected to a first round of RT-PCR using the HTBI primer set and the Qiagen OneStep RT-PCR kit. Blood samples also contained most of the expanded thyroid clonotypes (frequency above 0.001), which suggests that blood repertoires may reflect thyroid immune responses. A model built on a 13 V-J signature distinguished ophthalmopathy from stable hyperthyroidism, reaching about 88% sensitivity and about 81% specificity in cross-validation and 80%/75% in testing. In validation, progression to ophthalmopathy was predicted by the model with 70% to 71% sensitivity and roughly 76% specificity, a median of 6.5 months before onset. To identify TCR V-J signatures that set the groups apart, the researchers used a discovery cohort of more than 95 patients, made up of 40 to 45 with Graves' ophthalmopathy and 55 to 65 with stable Graves' hyperthyroidism. Prospective prediction of ophthalmopathy was tested in an independent validation cohort consisting of 18 to 20 hyperthyroidism patients and over 15 patients who later progressed to ophthalmopathy. The roughly 91 discovery patients were randomly divided into training and test sets at a 7:3 ratio. In roughly six Graves' hyperthyroidism patients, the study also compared T-cell repertoires from thyroid tissue with T-cell repertoires from blood. After blood sampling, hyperthyroidism patients were treated with methimazole at a starting dose of 30 mg daily, and ophthalmopathy patients were treated with high-dose intravenous methylprednisolone. Libraries were constructed in a second round of multiplex PCR, after which size selection and purification were performed. The libraries were sequenced on an Illumina HiSeq2000 using paired-end 100 bp reads. SOAPnuke was used to process the raw data, with reads discarded if the reads contained adapters or uncalled bases, had a mean Phred below 15, or lacked an exact constant-primer or identifier match. COPE v1.2.5 was used to merge the high-quality paired reads, and each unique nucleotide sequence was defined as a clonotype. MiTCR v1.1 was used to align the clonotypes against IMGT TRBV, TRBD and TRBJ reference segments. Analysis was restricted to V-J combinations with a frequency above 0.0001, which covered about 99% of repertoires. A TCS score was defined as the ratio of F50 (clonal expansion) to E x V (chaos), with BLOSUM62-based TCRdist applied between CDR3 peptides within each V-J. Welch's t-statistics and random forest reduced approximately 520 V-J features to 13, which were used in a naive Bayes classifier (R e1071). Sample size was not statistically predetermined, and blinding of investigators to group allocation was not performed. TCR Vbeta CDR3 sequencing of 140 or so peripheral blood samples (fewer than 45 ophthalmopathy, about 75 hyperthyroidism and around 17 progressor patients) is reported in the paper.

The sample consisted of peripheral blood mononuclear cells (PBMCs), taken at new diagnosis, from a patient treated with antithyroid drugs. This receptor was taken from a woman between 45 and 65 years old with Graves disease. Donor details come from another sample of the same person, matched by shared clones. The chain couples TRBV6-1 to TRBJ2-6; a stretch of 11 junction bases matches TRBD1. The DNA sequence is given as TGTGCCACCAGAGGGGATGGGACAGGGGGATTCGGGGCCAACGTCCTGACTTTC. Its coded protein is CATRGDGTGGFGANVLTF.